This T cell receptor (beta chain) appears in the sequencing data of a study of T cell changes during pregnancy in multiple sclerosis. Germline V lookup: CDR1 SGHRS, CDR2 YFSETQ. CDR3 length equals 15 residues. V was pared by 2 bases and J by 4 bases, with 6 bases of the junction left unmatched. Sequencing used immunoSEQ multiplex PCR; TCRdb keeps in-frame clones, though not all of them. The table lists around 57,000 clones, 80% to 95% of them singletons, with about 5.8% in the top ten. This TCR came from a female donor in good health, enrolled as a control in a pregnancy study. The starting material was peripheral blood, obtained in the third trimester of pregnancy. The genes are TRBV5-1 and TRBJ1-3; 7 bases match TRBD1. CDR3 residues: CASSLTGVSGNTIYF. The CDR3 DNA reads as TGCGCCAGCAGCTTAACAGGGGTTTCAGGAAACACCATATATTTT.